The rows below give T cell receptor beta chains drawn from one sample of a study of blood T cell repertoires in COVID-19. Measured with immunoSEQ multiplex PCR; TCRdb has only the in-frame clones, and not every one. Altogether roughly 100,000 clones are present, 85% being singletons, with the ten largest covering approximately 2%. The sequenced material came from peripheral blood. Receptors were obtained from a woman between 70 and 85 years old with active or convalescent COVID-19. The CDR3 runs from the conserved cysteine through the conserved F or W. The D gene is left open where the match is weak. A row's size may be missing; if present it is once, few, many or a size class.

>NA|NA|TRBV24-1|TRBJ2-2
CATQSAIALAGELFF
TGTGCCACACAATCCGCGATAGCATTGGCCGGGGAGCTGTTTTTT
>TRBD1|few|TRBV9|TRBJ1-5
CASSVGGGAGQPQHF
TGTGCCAGCAGCGTTGGAGGGGGCGCAGGTCAGCCCCAGCATTTT
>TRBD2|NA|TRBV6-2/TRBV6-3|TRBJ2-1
CASSYSILAPYPRDEQFF
TGTGCCAGCAGTTACTCGATACTAGCGCCGTACCCGAGGGATGAGCAGTTCTTC
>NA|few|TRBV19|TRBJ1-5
CASSIAGARGQPQHF
TGTGCCAGTAGTATAGCGGGTGCCCGGGGACAGCCCCAGCATTTT
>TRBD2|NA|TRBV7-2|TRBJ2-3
CASSLSTSGGARTDTQYF
TGTGCCAGCAGCTTATCGACTAGCGGGGGGGCTCGCACAGATACGCAGTATTTT
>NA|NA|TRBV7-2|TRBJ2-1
CASSFGVGTGNEQFF
TGTGCCAGCAGCTTCGGGGTAGGAACGGGGAATGAGCAGTTCTTC
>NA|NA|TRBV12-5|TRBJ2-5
CASGLGAELGQETQYF
TGTGCTAGTGGGCTGGGAGCGGAATTGGGGCAAGAGACCCAGTACTTC
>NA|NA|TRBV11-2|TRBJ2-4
CASSPSLAKNIQYF
TGTGCCAGCAGCCCGAGCCTAGCCAAAAACATTCAGTACTTC
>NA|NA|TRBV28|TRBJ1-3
CASSPPGGLKVGNTIYF
TGTGCCAGCAGTCCGCCGGGAGGTCTTAAGGTCGGAAACACCATATATTTT
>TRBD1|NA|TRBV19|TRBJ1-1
CASSLSGTVNTEAFF
TGTGCCAGTAGTCTCTCCGGGACAGTGAACACTGAAGCTTTCTTT
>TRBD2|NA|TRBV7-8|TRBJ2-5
CASSYLAGAEYQETQYF
TGTGCCAGCAGCTATCTAGCGGGGGCCGAGTACCAAGAGACCCAGTACTTC
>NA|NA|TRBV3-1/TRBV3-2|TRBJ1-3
CASSQGTRSGNTIYF
TGTGCCAGCAGCCAGGGGACAAGATCTGGAAACACCATATATTTT
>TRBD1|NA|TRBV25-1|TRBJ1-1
CASSEVAGGTQNTEAFF
TGTGCCAGCAGTGAAGTGGCAGGGGGCACCCAGAACACTGAAGCTTTCTTT
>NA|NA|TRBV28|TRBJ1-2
CASSPATGYGYTF
TGTGCCAGCAGTCCCGCCACAGGGTATGGCTACACCTTC
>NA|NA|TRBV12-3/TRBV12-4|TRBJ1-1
CASSLGQTRQAFF
TGTGCCAGCAGTTTAGGACAAACAAGGCAAGCTTTCTTT
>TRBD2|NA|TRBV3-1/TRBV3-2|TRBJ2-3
CASSQARLAGLTDTQYF
TGTGCCAGCAGCCAAGCTCGGCTAGCGGGGTTAACAGATACGCAGTATTTT
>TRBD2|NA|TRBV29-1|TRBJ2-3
CSAAGVTDTQYF
TGCAGCGCCGCGGGGGTCACAGATACGCAGTATTTT
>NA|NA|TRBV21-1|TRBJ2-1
CASSGENYEQFF
TGTGCCAGCAGCGGGGAGAATTATGAGCAGTTCTTC
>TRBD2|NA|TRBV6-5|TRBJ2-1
CASSPRLAGAHEQFF
TGTGCCAGCAGCCCCCGACTAGCGGGAGCCCATGAGCAGTTCTTC
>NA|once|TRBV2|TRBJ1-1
CASSREGMADTEAFF
TGTGCCAGCAGTAGGGAGGGGATGGCGGACACTGAAGCTTTCTTT
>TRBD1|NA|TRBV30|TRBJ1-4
CAWSRQGITNEKLFF
TGTGCCTGGAGCCGACAGGGCATCACTAATGAAAAACTGTTTTTT
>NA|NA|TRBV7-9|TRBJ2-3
CASSLESAAKFDTQYF
TGTGCCAGCAGCTTAGAGTCAGCGGCTAAGTTTGATACGCAGTATTTT
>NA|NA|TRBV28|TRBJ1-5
CASRPGQSSNQPQHF
TGTGCCAGCAGACCAGGACAGAGTAGCAATCAGCCCCAGCATTTT
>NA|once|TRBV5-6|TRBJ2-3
CASSSQSVRGNTDTQYF
TGTGCCAGCAGCTCCCAATCCGTCCGGGGTAACACAGATACGCAGTATTTT
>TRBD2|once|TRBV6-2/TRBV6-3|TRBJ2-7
CASSRSGSPEQYF
TGTGCCAGCAGCCGTAGCGGGAGTCCCGAGCAGTACTTC
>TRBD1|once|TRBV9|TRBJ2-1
CASSVGQGSHEQFF
TGTGCCAGCAGCGTAGGACAGGGTTCCCATGAGCAGTTCTTC
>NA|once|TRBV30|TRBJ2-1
CAWKESGRYNEQFF
TGTGCCTGGAAGGAGTCGGGGAGGTACAATGAGCAGTTCTTC
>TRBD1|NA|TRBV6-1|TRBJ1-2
CASSEGQGIFYGYTF
TGTGCCAGCAGTGAGGGACAGGGCATTTTCTATGGCTACACCTTC
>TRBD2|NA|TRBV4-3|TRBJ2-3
CASSQDLTSGGYTDTQYF
TGCGCCAGCAGCCAAGATCTAACCAGCGGGGGCTACACAGATACGCAGTATTTT
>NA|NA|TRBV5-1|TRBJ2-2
CASSLRQMTGELFF
TGCGCCAGCAGCTTGAGACAGATGACCGGGGAGCTGTTTTTT
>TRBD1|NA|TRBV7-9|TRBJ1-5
CASSYTGGQPQHF
TGTGCCAGCAGCTATACAGGGGGACAGCCCCAGCATTTT
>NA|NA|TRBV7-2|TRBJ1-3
CASSLSWAGLGNTIYF
TGTGCCAGCAGCTTAAGCTGGGCAGGGCTTGGAAACACCATATATTTT
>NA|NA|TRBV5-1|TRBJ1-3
CASSLQSGYGNTIYF
TGCGCCAGCAGCTTACAATCAGGGTACGGAAACACCATATATTTT
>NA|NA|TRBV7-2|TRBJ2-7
CASSFASNEQYF
TGTGCCAGCAGCTTCGCTAGCAACGAGCAGTACTTC
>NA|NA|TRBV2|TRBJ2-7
CASSANRVFYEQYF
TGTGCCAGCAGTGCCAACAGGGTTTTCTACGAGCAGTACTTC
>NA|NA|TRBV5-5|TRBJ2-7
CASSRGQSSYEQYF
TGTGCCAGCAGCAGAGGACAGTCATCCTACGAGCAGTACTTC
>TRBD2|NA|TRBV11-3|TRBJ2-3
CASSFGLAEADTQYF
TGTGCCAGCAGCTTCGGACTAGCGGAGGCAGATACGCAGTATTTT
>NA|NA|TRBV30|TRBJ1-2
CAWSVRGIPNYGYTF
TGTGCCTGGAGTGTACGGGGGATACCAAACTATGGCTACACCTTC
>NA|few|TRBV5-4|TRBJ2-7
CASSWVLGEQYF
TGTGCCAGCAGCTGGGTACTAGGCGAGCAGTACTTC
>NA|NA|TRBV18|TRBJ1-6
CASSPFPLGGNSPLHF
TGTGCCAGCTCACCCTTCCCTTTGGGGGGAAATTCACCCCTCCACTTT
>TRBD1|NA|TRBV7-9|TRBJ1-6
CASTILTGGSSPLHF
TGTGCCAGCACCATACTGACAGGGGGGAGTTCACCCCTCCACTTT
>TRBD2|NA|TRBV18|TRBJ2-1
CASSPGAGGPSSEQFF
TGTGCCAGCTCACCAGGAGCGGGAGGGCCCTCGAGTGAGCAGTTCTTC
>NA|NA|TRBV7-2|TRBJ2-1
CASSPGQYNEQFF
TGTGCCAGCAGCCCCGGACAGTACAATGAGCAGTTCTTC
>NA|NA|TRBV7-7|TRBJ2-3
CASSPSGRTDTQYF
TGTGCTAGCAGCCCAAGCGGGCGCACAGATACGCAGTATTTT
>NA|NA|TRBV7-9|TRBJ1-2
CASSLRDYGYTF
TGTGCCAGCAGCTTACGGGATTATGGCTACACCTTC
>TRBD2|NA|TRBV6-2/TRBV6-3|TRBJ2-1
CASSRLAGLYNEQFF
TGTGCCAGCAGCCGACTAGCGGGGCTATACAATGAGCAGTTCTTC